This T cell receptor beta chain was sequenced during a study of spatial heterogeneity in lung cancer. Whole-study findings and limits: Expanded intratumoral alpha and beta TCR counts tracked tumor mutation counts.

This CDR3 region has 15 residues. Germline CDR1 MNHEY, CDR2 SVGAGI. Trimming stripped 5 bases from V and 9 bases from J, with 22 bases between. Time point specified: sample taken at primary tumor resection. Sequencing covered unsorted whole RNA taken from tumor, nontumor lung or frozen PBMC. To note about this clonotype: Its antigen is not identified.

TCRdb reprocessed the 5' RACE reads via MiXCR and lists one record per CDR3 protein. The data show 15,000 to 20,000 distinct CDR3 sequences, more than 5.5% seen once. The sequence was collected from a female donor with early-stage non-small cell lung cancer. The specimen comprised lung tumor tissue, sampled at surgery. The rearrangement joins TRBV6-5 to TRBJ1-1, with D unclear. The CDR3 DNA reads TGTGCCAGCAGTAGCCTTGAGGGAGGAAAAGGTAAAGCTTTCTTT. It codes for CASSSLEGGKGKAFF.